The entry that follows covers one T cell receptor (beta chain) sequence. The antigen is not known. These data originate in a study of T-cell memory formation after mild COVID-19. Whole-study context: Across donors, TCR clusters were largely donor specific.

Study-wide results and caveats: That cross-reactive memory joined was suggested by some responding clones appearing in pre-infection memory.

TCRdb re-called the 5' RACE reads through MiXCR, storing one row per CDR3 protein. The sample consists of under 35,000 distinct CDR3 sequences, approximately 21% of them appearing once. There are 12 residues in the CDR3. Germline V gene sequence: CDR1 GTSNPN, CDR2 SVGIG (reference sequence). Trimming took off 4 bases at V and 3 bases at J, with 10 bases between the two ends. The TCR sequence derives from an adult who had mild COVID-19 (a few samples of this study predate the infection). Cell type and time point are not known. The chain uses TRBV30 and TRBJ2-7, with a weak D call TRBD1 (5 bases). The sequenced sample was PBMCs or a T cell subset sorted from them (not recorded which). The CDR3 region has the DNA TGTGCCTGGACTGCAGGGTACTACGAGCAGTACTTC. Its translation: CAWTAGYYEQYF.